Described below is a single T cell receptor (beta chain) sequence and its context. The specificity of this receptor is unknown. The record has no base qualities; no much larger clone is one base away. Between the V and J ends, shortened by 5 bases and 0 bases respectively, the junction contains 4 bases. Measured from the cysteine to the phenylalanine, the CDR3 is 11 residues long. Only the CDR3 part of the read is kept: 33 bases, read in frame from the first base. From a lookup of the germline V gene (reference sequence), CDR1 and CDR2 are DFQATT and SNEGSKA. This specimen belongs to a study of blood T cell repertoires in COVID-19 (TCRdb year 2020). Some background on the complete study: Samples from collaborators originated in the United States, Italy and Spain and spanned both the acute and convalescent phases of COVID-19. The prospective study material was composed of cDNA or gDNA derived from T cells, B-cell-depleted T cells, or PBMCs. Subjects who had been exposed to COVID-19, were actively infected with it, or had recovered from it provided the deeply sampled blood TCRbeta repertoires that made up the dataset. The repertoires were released in a freely available public database meant as a resource for research on the immune response to SARS-CoV-2. The samples were drawn from two sources: the first 160 participants of the ongoing ImmuneRACE study, and 1,000 to 1,500 subjects contributed by 6 global collaborators. Nearly every sample came with metadata listing a de-identified subject ID, COVID-19 status, age in years and sex. Where HLA class I and class II types were available, the types were taken from metadata supplied by the sample provider, not from assay-based typing. What the authors observed across the whole study: The amount of clinical and demographic metadata varied by source and participant and was provided uncurated.

TCRbeta CDR3 regions were amplified from genomic DNA by means of the immunoSEQ Assay, a bias-controlled multiplex PCR. Under the source paper's analysis protocol: Nucleated cell counts per sample were estimated from amplification of reference gene primers within the assay. To quantify the absolute abundance of each unique TCRbeta CDR3 rearrangement, sequence reads were collapsed and filtered. For each sample, productive Simpson clonality was calculated as the square root of Simpson's diversity index over productive rearrangements. TCRdb retrieved this table from immuneACCESS and kept in-frame rearrangements only. Not all clones are present; in checked studies, unresolved V genes account for under half, and no reason is known for the remainder. The V and J calls and clone size were taken over from that table, and D and trimming were inferred from the DNA. The sample table contains around 200,000 clones; only one count was recorded for approximately 82% of them. 2.9% of the sample lies in the top ten.

Each collaborating institution followed its own protocols to collect whole blood in K2EDTA tubes. For TCRbeta analysis, collaborators shipped samples as frozen whole blood, isolated PBMCs, or DNA extracted from either of those sample types. The sequence joins TRBV20-1 to TRBJ1-1, with no reliable assignment of the D segment. This TCR came from a middle-aged man with active or convalescent COVID-19. Input material: peripheral blood. The bases are TGCAGTGCTCCAATGAACACTGAAGCTTTCTTT. It translates as CSAPMNTEAFF.